The 9 T cell receptor beta chains reported below all come from one sample, sequenced in a study of blood T cell repertoires in COVID-19. TCRdb's copy holds only in-frame clones and misses some; the assay was immunoSEQ multiplex PCR. In the table there are roughly 260,000 clones, about nine tenths of which are singletons. What was sequenced was PBMCs or T cells enriched from blood (not recorded which). These receptor sequences come from a woman younger than 45 with acute COVID-19.

The V call is TRBV19, the J call TRBJ1-5, with a possible D match to TRBD1 (6 bases). Germline V gene sequence: CDR1 LNHDA, CDR2 SQIVND (reference sequence). This CDR3 has 16 amino acids. V lost 6 bases and J 0 bases, leaving 15 bases between the germline ends. CDR3 sequence: CASRRTDIYSNQPQHF. As DNA, the CDR3 is TGTGCCAGTAGGAGGACAGACATATATAGCAATCAGCCCCAGCATTTT. The variable domain in full, with the rest retrieved from reference TRBV19 and TRBJ1-5, is DGGITQSPKYLFRKEGQNVTLSCEQNLNHDAMYWYRQDPGQGLRLIYYSQIVNDFQKGDIAEGYSVSREKKESFPLTVTSAQKNPTAFYLCASRRTDIYSNQPQHFGDGTRLSIL.

The chain combines TRBV7-8 with TRBJ1-6; 7 nucleotides align to TRBD1. This CDR3 has 18 amino acids. Trimming removed 5 bases from V and 5 bases from J; junction bases left unmatched: 15. CDR1 SGHVS and CDR2 FQNEAQ come from the germline V gene. Here the CDR3 reads CASSPHGRGPRDNSPLHF. CDR3 sequence (DNA): TGTGCCAGCAGCCCTCACGGGAGGGGGCCTAGGGATAATTCACCCCTCCACTTT. The whole variable domain, remainder taken from reference TRBV7-8 and TRBJ1-6, is GAGVSQSPRYKVAKRGQDVALRCDPISGHVSLFWYQQALGQGPEFLTYFQNEAQLDKSGLPSDRFFAERPEGSVSTLKIQRTQQEDSAVYLCASSPHGRGPRDNSPLHFGNGTRLTVT.

The rearrangement links TRBV19 to TRBJ1-2; no clear D gene. Per the germline V gene, CDR1 is LNHDA and CDR2 is SQIVND (reference sequence). This CDR3 is built from 14 residues. Trimming left V 1 base short and J 2 bases short, with 8 bases between. The CDR3 coding sequence is TGTGCCAGTAGTATAGGGCTTGGCAACTATGGCTACACCTTC. Protein product: CASSIGLGNYGYTF.

The rearrangement uses TRBV19 and TRBJ2-5; the match to TRBD1 covers 9 bases. This CDR3 has 16 residues. Germline values: CDR1 LNHDA, CDR2 SQIVND (reference sequence). The V and J ends lost 5 bases and 1 base, in that order; junction bases with no gene match: 8. The CDR3 loop reads CASSFTAGQGQETQYF. In DNA, the CDR3 is TGTGCCAGTAGTTTCACTGCGGGACAGGGCCAAGAGACCCAGTACTTC. Full variable domain (missing parts from reference TRBV19 and TRBJ2-5): DGGITQSPKYLFRKEGQNVTLSCEQNLNHDAMYWYRQDPGQGLRLIYYSQIVNDFQKGDIAEGYSVSREKKESFPLTVTSAQKNPTAFYLCASSFTAGQGQETQYFGPGTRLLVL.

The chain joins TRBV13 to TRBJ1-5; TRBD1 matches 7 bases. In germline, CDR1 is PRHDT, CDR2 FYEKMQ (reference sequence). Germline trimming cut 5 bases from V and 3 bases from J; bases unmatched to any gene: 4. This CDR3 is 14 amino acids long. The CDR3 DNA reads TGTGCCAGCAGCCGACAGGGAATCAATCAGCCCCAGCATTTT. Protein product: CASSRQGINQPQHF. Full variable domain (remainder filled in from reference TRBV13 and TRBJ1-5): AAGVIQSPRHLIKEKRETATLKCYPIPRHDTVYWYQQGPGQDPQFLISFYEKMQSDKGSIPDRFSAQQFSDYHSELNMSSLELGDSALYFCASSRQGINQPQHFGDGTRLSIL.

Comment on this clone: Other DNA sequences in this sample translate to the same CDR3. The chain joins TRBV27 to TRBJ2-7; 8 bases fit TRBD1. V lost 3 bases, J lost 4 bases, and 2 bases stayed unmatched. Germline V gene lookup returns CDR1 MNHEY and CDR2 SMNVEV (reference sequence). This CDR3 has 13 amino acids. The CDR3 loop reads CASSFQGAYEQYF. Written as DNA, the CDR3 is TGTGCCAGCAGTTTTCAGGGGGCGTACGAGCAGTACTTC.

The chain combines TRBV9 with TRBJ2-3, with D possibly matching TRBD2 (6 bases). Germline lookup yields CDR1 SGDLS and CDR2 YYNGEE. V was cut by 1 base and J by 6 bases, with 12 bases left in between. The CDR3 length is 14 residues. In nucleotides, the CDR3 is TGTGCCAGCAGCGTATGGGCCGGAGGGGATACGCAGTATTTT. This encodes CASSVWAGGDTQYF.

For the CDR3, the DNA is TGTGCCAGCAGCTTAGAGGGGGCGAGTAGGACAGATACGCAGTATTTT. Translation: CASSLEGASRTDTQYF. V is TRBV7-2 and J is TRBJ2-3; 7 nucleotides line up with TRBD1. This CDR3 has 16 residues. Germline CDR1 reads SGHTA; CDR2 reads FQGNSA. Trimming took 1 base from V and 3 from J; bases not matched to a gene: 7.

This rearrangement joins TRBV6-5 to TRBJ1-1; D unclear. The germline gives CDR1 MNHEY, CDR2 SVGAGI. The CDR3 consists of 14 residues. Trimming shortened V by 0 bases and J by 3 bases, and 8 bases separated the two germline ends. CDR3 sequence (DNA): TGTGCCAGCAGTTACTCCCCTGCGTACACTGAAGCTTTCTTT. It yields the protein CASSYSPAYTEAFF.